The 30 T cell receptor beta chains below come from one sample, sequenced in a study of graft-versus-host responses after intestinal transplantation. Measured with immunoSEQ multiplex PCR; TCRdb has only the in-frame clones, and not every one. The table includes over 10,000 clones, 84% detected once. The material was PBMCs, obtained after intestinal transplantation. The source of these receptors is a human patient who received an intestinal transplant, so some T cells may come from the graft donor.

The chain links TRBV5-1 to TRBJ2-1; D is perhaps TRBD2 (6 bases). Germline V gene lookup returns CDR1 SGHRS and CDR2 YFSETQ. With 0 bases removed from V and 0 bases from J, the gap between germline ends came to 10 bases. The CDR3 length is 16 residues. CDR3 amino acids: CASSLVGGHSYNEQFF. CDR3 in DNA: TGCGCCAGCAGCTTGGTCGGGGGTCACTCCTACAATGAGCAGTTCTTC.

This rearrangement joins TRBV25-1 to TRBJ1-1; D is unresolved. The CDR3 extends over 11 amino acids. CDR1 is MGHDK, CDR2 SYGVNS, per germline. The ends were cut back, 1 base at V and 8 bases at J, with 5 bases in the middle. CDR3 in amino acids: CASSEWGEAFF. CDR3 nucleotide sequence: TGTGCCAGCAGTGAATGGGGAGAAGCTTTCTTT. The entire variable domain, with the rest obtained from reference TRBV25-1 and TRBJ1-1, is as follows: EADIYQTPRYLVIGTGKKITLECSQTMGHDKMYWYQQDPGMELHLIHYSYGVNSTEKGDLSSESTVSRIRTEHFPLTLESARPSHTSQYLCASSEWGEAFFGQGTRLTVV.

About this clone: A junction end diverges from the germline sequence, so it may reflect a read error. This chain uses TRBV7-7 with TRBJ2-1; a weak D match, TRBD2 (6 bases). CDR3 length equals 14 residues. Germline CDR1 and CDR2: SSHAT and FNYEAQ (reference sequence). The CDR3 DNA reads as TGTGCTAGCAGCTTAGGAACGGGACTGGGTGAGCAGTTCTTC. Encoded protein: CASSLGTGLGEQFF. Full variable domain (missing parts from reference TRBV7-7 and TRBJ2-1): GAGVSQSPRYKVTKRGQDVTLRCDPISSHATLYWYQQALGQGPEFLTYFNYEAQPDKSGLPSDRFSAERPEGSISTLTIQRTEQRDSAMYRCASSLGTGLGEQFFGPGTRLTVL.

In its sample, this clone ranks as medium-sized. CDR3 residues: CASSVEGSYEQYF. The CDR3 DNA reads as TGTGCCAGCAGCGTTGAGGGGTCCTACGAGCAGTACTTC. This chain links TRBV9 with TRBJ2-7; TRBD1 or TRBD2 may be the D gene (5 bases each). CDR3 length: 13 residues. V lost 2 bases and J 1 base, leaving 7 bases between the germline ends. Per germline, CDR1 SGDLS and CDR2 YYNGEE.

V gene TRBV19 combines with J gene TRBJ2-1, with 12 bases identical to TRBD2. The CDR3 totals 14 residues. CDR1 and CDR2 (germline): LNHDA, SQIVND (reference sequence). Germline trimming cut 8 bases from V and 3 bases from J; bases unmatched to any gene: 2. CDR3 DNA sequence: TGTGCCAGTCAACTAGCGGGAGGCTACAATGAGCAGTTCTTC. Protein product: CASQLAGGYNEQFF.

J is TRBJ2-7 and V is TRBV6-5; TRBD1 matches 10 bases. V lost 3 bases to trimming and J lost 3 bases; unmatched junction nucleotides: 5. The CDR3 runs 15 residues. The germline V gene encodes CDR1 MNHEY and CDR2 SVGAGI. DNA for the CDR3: TGTGCCAGCAGTTATTCCTGGACAGGGGGCTACGAGCAGTACTTC. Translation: CASSYSWTGGYEQYF.

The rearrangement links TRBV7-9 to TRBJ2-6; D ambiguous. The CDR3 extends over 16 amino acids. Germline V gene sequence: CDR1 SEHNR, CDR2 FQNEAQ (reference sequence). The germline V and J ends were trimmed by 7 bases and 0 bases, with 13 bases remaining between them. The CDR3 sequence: CASTLVSSSGANVLTF. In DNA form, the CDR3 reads TGTGCCAGCACCCTTGTCAGTTCCTCTGGGGCCAACGTCCTGACTTTC.

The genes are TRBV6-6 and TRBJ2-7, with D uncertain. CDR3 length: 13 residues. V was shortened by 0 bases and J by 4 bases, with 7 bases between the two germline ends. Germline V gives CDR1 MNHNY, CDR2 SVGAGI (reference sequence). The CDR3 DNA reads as TGTGCCAGCAGTTACTCGAACGCTTACGAGCAGTACTTC. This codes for CASSYSNAYEQYF.

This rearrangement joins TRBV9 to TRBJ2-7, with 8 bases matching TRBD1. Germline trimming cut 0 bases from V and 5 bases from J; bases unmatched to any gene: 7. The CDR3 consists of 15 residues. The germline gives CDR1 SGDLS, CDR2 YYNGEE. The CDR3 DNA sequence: TGTGCCAGCAGCGTAGGCGGACAGGGTTTCCACGAGCAGTACTTC. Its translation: CASSVGGQGFHEQYF.

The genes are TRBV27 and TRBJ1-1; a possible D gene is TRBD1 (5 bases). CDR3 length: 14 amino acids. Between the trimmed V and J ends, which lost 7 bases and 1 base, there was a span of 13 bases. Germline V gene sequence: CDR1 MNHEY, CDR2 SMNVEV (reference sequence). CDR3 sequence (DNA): TGTGCCAGCACCCCAGGGAGCCCGAACACTGAAGCTTTCTTT. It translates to CASTPGSPNTEAFF.

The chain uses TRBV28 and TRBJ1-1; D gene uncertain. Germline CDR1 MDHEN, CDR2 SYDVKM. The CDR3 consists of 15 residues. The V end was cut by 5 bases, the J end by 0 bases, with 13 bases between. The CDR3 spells CASSPPIAMNTEAFF. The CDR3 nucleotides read TGTGCCAGCAGTCCACCGATAGCCATGAACACTGAAGCTTTCTTT.

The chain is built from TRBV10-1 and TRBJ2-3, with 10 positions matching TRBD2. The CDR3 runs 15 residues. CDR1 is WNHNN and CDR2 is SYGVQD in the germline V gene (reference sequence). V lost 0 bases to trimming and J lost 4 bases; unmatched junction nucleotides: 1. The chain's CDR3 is CASSESGLAADTQYF. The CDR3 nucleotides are TGCGCCAGCAGTGAGTCCGGACTAGCGGCAGATACGCAGTATTTT.

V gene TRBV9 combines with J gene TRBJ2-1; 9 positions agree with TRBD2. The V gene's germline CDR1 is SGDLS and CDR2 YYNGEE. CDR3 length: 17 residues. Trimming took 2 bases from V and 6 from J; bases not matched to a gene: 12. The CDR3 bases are TGTGCCAGCAGCGTTACAGGGAGCGGGAGGCAAGCCAATGAGCAGTTCTTC. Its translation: CASSVTGSGRQANEQFF.

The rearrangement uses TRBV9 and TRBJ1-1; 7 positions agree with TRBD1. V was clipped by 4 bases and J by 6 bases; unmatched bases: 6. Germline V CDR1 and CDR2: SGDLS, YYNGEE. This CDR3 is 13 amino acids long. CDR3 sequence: CASSKGAGAEAFF. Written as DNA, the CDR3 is TGTGCCAGCAGCAAGGGGGCCGGGGCTGAAGCTTTCTTT.

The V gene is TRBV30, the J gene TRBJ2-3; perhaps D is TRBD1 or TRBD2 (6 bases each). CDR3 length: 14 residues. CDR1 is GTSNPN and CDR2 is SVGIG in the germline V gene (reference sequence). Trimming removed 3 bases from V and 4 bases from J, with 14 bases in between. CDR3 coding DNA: TGTGCCTGGAGGTCCGGGGGCAGGGCAGATACGCAGTATTTT. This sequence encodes CAWRSGGRADTQYF.

The CDR3 loop reads CASSQDGDSSGANVLTF. DNA of the CDR3: TGCGCCAGCAGCCAAGACGGGGACAGCTCTGGGGCCAACGTCCTGACTTTC. The chain links TRBV4-3 to TRBJ2-6; 7 nucleotides match TRBD1. Germline CDR1 reads LGHNA; CDR2 reads YSLEER. Trimming took 0 bases from V and 0 from J; bases not matched to a gene: 2. The CDR3 extends over 17 amino acids.

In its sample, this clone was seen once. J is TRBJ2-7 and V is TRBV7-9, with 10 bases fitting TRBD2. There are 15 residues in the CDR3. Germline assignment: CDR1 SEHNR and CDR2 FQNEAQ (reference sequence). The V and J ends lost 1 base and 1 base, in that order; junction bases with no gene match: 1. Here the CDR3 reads CASSLVLAGSYEQYF. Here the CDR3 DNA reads TGTGCCAGCAGCTTAGTACTAGCGGGGTCCTACGAGCAGTACTTC. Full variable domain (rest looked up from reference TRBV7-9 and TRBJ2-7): DTGVSQNPRHKITKRGQNVTFRCDPISEHNRLYWYRQTLGQGPEFLTYFQNEAQLEKSRLLSDRFSAERPKGSFSTLEIQRTEQGDSAMYLCASSLVLAGSYEQYFGPGTRLTVT.

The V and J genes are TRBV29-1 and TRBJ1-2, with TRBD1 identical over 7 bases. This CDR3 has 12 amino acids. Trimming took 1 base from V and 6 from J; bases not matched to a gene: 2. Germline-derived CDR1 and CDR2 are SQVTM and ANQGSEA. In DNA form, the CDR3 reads TGCAGCGTTGAAGGGGACAGAGATGGCTACACCTTC. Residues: CSVEGDRDGYTF. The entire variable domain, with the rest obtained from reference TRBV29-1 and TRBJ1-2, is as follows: SAVISQKPSRDICQRGTSLTIQCQVDSQVTMMFWYRQQPGQSLTLIATANQGSEATYESGFVIDKFPISRPNLTFSTLTVSNMSPEDSSIYLCSVEGDRDGYTFGSGTRLTVV.

The CDR3 here is CASSLSGLSTDTQYF. The CDR3 DNA reads TGTGCCAGCAGCCTTAGCGGCCTTAGCACAGATACGCAGTATTTT. The chain combines TRBV7-9 with TRBJ2-3, with D tentatively TRBD2 (6 bases). Trimming cost V 5 bases and J 0 bases, with 12 bases left between them. This CDR3 spans 15 amino acids. CDR1 is SEHNR and CDR2 is FQNEAQ in the germline V gene (reference sequence).

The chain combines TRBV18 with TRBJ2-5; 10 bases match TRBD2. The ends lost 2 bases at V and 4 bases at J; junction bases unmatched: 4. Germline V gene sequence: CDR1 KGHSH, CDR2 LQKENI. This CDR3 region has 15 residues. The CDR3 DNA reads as TGTGCCAGCTCACCAGGACTAGCGGAGGGAGAGACCCAGTACTTC. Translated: CASSPGLAEGETQYF.

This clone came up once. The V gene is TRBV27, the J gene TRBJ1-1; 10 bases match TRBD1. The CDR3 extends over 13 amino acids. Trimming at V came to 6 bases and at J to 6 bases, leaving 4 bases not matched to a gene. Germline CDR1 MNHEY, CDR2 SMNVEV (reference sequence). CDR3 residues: CASRRQGAAEAFF. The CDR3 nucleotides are TGTGCCAGCAGAAGACAGGGGGCGGCTGAAGCTTTCTTT.

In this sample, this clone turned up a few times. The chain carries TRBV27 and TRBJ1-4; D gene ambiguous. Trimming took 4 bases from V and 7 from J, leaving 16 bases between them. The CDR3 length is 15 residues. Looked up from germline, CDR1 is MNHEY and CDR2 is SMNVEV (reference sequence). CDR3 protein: CASSYGSAAREKLFF. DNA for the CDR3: TGTGCCAGCAGTTACGGATCGGCCGCCCGTGAAAAACTGTTTTTT. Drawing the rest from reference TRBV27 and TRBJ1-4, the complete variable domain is EAQVTQNPRYLITVTGKKLTVTCSQNMNHEYMSWYRQDPGLGLRQIYYSMNVEVTDKGDVPEGYKVSRKEKRNFPLILESPSPNQTSLYFCASSYGSAAREKLFFGSGTQLSVL.

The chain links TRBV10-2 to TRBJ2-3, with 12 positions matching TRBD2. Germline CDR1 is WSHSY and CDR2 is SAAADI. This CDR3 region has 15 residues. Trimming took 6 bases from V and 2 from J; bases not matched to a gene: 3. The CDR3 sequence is CASSRLAGATDTQYF. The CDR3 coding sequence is TGCGCCAGCAGCCGACTAGCGGGAGCCACAGATACGCAGTATTTT.

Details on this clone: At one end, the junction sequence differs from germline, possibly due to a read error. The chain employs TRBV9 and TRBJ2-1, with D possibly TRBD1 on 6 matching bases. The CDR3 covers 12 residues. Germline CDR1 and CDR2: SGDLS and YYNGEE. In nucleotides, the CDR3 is TGTGCCAGCAGCGCACAGGGCAATGTGCAGTTCTTC. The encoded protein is CASSAQGNVQFF.

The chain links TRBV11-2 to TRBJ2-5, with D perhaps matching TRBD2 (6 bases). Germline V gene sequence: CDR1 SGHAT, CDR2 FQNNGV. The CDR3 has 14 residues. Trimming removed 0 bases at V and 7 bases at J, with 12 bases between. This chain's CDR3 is CASSLDSGWGTQYF. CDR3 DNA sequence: TGTGCCAGCAGCTTAGACAGCGGGTGGGGGACCCAGTACTTC.

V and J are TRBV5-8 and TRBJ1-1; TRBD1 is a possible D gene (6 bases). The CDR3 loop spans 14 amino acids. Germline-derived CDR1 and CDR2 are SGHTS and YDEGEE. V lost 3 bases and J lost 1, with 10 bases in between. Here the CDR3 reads CASSSGVGNTEAFF. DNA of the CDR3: TGTGCCAGCAGCTCAGGGGTAGGGAACACTGAAGCTTTCTTT.

This CDR3 reads CASSLPPGTEAFF. The CDR3 DNA follows: TGTGCCAGCAGCTTACCACCGGGCACTGAAGCTTTCTTT. The rearrangement links TRBV7-2 to TRBJ1-1; D call uncertain. The CDR3 has 13 residues. Germline assignment: CDR1 SGHTA and CDR2 FQGNSA. V lost 2 bases and J 4 bases, leaving 8 bases between the germline ends.

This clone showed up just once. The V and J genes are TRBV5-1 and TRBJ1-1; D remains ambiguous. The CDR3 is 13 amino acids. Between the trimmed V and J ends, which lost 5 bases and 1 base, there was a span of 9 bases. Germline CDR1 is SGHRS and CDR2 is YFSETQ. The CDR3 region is CASSSWRNTEAFF. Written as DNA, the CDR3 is TGCGCCAGCAGTTCCTGGAGGAACACTGAAGCTTTCTTT.

The CDR3 loop is CASRESIDYNEQFF. CDR3 in DNA: TGTGCCAGCAGGGAATCAATCGACTACAATGAGCAGTTCTTC. V usage is TRBV13 and J usage is TRBJ2-1; D is uncertain. Germline V CDR1 and CDR2: PRHDT, FYEKMQ (reference sequence). This CDR3 comprises 14 residues. The V and J ends lost 6 bases and 3 bases respectively, with 12 bases between them.

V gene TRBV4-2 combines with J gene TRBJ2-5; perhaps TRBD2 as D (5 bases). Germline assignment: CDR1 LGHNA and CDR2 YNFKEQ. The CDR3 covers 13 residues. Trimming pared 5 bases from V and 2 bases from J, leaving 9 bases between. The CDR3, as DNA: TGTGCCAGCAGCAACGAGCGGCAAGAGACCCAGTACTTC. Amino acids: CASSNERQETQYF.